The T cell receptor (beta chain) described here comes from a study of cytomegalovirus exposure and HLA in healthy donors. Points from the study as a whole: As a later analysis showed, a missense DCLRE1C variant was linked to trimming of TCR beta V- and J-genes. Among the sequence variants, a highly shared cluster was likely an artifact of sequencing.

The PCR employed 60 Vbeta primers together with 13 Jbeta primers. Libraries were prepared by immunoSEQ multiplex PCR; TCRdb keeps only in-frame clonotypes and omits some of them. The sample carries 65,000 to 95,000 clones, 60% to 80% recorded once. This clone was seen just once. What it binds is unknown. This CDR3 has 17 amino acids. The V gene's germline CDR1 is SGHTA and CDR2 FQGTGA. The V and J ends lost 5 bases and 0 bases respectively, with 14 bases between them. The sample was PBMCs. The receptor's source is a man aged 45-65 years in good health and CMV-seronegative. The chain couples TRBV7-3 to TRBJ2-6; D remains unclear. Here the CDR3 reads CASSPRGRGSGANVLTF. CDR3 nucleotides: TGTGCCAGCAGCCCCCGTGGTAGAGGCTCTGGGGCCAACGTCCTGACTTTC.